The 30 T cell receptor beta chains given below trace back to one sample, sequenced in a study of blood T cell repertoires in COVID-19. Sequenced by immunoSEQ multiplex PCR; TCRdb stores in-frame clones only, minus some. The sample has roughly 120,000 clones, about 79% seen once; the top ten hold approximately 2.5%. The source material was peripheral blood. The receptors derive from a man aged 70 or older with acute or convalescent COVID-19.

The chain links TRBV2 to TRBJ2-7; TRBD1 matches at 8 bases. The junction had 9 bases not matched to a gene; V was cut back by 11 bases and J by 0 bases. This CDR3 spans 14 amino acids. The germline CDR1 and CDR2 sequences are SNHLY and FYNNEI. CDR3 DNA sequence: TGTGCCTTTTTGCCAGACAGGGGCTCCTACGAGCAGTACTTC. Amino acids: CAFLPDRGSYEQYF.

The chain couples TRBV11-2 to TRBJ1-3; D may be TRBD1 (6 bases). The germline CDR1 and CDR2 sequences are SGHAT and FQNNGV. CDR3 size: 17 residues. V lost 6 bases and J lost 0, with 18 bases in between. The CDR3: CASSPRTALGSGNTIYF. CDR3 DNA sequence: TGTGCCAGCAGTCCTAGGACAGCCCTTGGCTCTGGAAACACCATATATTTT.

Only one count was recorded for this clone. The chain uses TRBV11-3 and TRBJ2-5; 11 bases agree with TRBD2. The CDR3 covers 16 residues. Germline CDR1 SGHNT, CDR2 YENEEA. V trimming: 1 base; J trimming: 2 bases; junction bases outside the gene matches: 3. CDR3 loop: CASSLGRLAGQETQYF. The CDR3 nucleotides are TGTGCCAGCAGCTTAGGCCGACTAGCGGGACAAGAGACCCAGTACTTC.

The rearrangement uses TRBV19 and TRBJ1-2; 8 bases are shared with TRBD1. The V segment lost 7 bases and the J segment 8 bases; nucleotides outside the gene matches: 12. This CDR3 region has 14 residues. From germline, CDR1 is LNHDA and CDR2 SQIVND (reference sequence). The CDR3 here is CASTPGQGKGGYTF. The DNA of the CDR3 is TGTGCCAGTACCCCTGGACAGGGAAAGGGAGGCTACACCTTC.

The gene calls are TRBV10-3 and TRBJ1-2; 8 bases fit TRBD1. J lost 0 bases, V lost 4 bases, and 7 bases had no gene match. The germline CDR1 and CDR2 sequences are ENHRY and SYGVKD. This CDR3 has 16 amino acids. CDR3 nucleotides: TGTGCCATCAGTGTCGTACTGGGACAGGCTAACTATGGCTACACCTTC. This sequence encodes CAISVVLGQANYGYTF.

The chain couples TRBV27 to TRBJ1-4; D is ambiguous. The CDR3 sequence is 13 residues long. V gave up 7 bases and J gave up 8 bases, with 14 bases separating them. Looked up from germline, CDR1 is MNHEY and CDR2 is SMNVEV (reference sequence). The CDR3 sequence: CASTSDWGEKLFF. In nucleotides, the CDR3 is TGTGCCAGCACCTCGGACTGGGGAGAAAAACTGTTTTTT.

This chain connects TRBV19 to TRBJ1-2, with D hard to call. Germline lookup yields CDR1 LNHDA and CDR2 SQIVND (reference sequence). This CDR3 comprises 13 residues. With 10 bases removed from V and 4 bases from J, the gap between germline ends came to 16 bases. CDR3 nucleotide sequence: TGTGCCACCCTTAACACGTTTTCCTATGGCTACACCTTC. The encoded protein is CATLNTFSYGYTF. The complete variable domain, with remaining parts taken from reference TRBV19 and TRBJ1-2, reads DGGITQSPKYLFRKEGQNVTLSCEQNLNHDAMYWYRQDPGQGLRLIYYSQIVNDFQKGDIAEGYSVSREKKESFPLTVTSAQKNPTAFYLCATLNTFSYGYTFGSGTRLTVV.

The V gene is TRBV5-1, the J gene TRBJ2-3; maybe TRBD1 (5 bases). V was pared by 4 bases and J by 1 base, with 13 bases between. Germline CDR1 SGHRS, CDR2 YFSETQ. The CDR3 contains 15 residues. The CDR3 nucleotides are TGCGCCAGCAGCCTGAGTGGGGCGGGCACAGATACGCAGTATTTT. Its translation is CASSLSGAGTDTQYF.

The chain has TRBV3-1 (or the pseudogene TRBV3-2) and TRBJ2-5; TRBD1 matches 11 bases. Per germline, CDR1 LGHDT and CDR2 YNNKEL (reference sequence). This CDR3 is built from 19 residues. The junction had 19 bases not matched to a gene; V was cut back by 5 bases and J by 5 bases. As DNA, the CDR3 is TGTGCCAGCAGCTCCCGACTCCGGGACAGGGGGTCCTATCGTGAGACCCAGTACTTC. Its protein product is CASSSRLRDRGSYRETQYF.

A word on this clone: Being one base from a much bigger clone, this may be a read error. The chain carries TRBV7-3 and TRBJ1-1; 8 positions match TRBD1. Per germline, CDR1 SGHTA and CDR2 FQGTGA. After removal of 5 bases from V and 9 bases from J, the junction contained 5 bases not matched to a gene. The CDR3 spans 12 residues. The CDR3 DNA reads TGTGCCAGCAGCAAAGACAGGGGTAAAGCTTTCTTT. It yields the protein CASSKDRGKAFF.

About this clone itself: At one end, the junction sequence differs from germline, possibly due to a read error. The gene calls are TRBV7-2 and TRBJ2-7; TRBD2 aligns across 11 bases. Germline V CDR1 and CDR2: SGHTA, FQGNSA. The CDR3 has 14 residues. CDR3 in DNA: TGTGCCAGCAACTTAGCGGGGGGGCCCCCCGAGCAGTACTTC. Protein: CASNLAGGPPEQYF.

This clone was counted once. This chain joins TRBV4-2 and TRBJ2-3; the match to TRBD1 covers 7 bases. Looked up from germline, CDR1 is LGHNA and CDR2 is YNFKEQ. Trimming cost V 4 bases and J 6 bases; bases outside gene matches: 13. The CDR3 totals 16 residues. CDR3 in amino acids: CASSPKGQLDWDTQYF. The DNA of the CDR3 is TGTGCCAGCAGCCCTAAGGGACAGCTCGATTGGGATACGCAGTATTTT.

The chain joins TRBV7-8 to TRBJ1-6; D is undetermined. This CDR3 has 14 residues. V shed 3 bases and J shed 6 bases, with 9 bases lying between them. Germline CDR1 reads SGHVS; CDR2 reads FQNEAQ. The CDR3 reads CASSFDEGNSPLHF. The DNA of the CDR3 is TGTGCCAGCAGCTTCGACGAGGGTAATTCACCCCTCCACTTT.

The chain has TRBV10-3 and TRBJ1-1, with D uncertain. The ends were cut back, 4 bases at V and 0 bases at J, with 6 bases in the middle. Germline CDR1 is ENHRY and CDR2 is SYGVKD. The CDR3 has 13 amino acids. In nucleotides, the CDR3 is TGTGCCATCAGTGCCGGGGTGAACACTGAAGCTTTCTTT. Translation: CAISAGVNTEAFF.

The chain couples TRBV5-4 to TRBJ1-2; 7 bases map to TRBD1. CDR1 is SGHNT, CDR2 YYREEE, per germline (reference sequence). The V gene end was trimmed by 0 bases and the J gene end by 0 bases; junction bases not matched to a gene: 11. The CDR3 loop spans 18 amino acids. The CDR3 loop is CASSLARRGGGANYGYTF. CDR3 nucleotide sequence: TGTGCCAGCAGCTTGGCCAGGAGAGGGGGCGGGGCTAACTATGGCTACACCTTC.

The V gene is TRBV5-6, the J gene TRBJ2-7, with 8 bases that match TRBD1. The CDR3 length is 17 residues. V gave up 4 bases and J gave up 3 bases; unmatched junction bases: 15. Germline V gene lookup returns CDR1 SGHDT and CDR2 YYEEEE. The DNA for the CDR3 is TGTGCCAGCAGCAAGGGACAGGTGCGCCTCTTCAACTACGAGCAGTACTTC. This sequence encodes CASSKGQVRLFNYEQYF.

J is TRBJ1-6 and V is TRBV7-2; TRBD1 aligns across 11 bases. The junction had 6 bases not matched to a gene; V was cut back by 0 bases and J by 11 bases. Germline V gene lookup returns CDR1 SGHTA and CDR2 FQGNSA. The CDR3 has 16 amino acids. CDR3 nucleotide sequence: TGTGCCAGCAGCTTAGCGGATCCGGGACAGGGGGCACCCCTCCACTTT. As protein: CASSLADPGQGAPLHF.

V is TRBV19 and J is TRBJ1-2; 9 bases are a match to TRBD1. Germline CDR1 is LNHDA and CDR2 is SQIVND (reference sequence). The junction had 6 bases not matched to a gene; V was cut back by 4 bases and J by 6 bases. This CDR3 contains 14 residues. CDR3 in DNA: TGTGCCAGTAGTAGCCCGGGACAGGGTAATGGCTACACCTTC. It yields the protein CASSSPGQGNGYTF.

This chain's CDR3 is CASSEGSQQFF. CDR3 bases: TGTGCCAGCAGTGAAGGTAGTCAGCAGTTCTTC. V gene TRBV2 combines with J gene TRBJ2-1; D gene uncertain. V was cut by 1 base and J by 11 bases, with 6 bases left in between. The germline gives CDR1 SNHLY, CDR2 FYNNEI. The CDR3 extends over 11 amino acids. Based on the CDR3 plus reference TRBV2 and TRBJ2-1, the full variable domain is EPEVTQTPSHQVTQMGQEVILRCVPISNHLYFYWYRQILGQKVEFLVSFYNNEISEKSEIFDDQFSVERPDGSNFTLKIRSTKLEDSAMYFCASSEGSQQFFGPGTRLTVL.

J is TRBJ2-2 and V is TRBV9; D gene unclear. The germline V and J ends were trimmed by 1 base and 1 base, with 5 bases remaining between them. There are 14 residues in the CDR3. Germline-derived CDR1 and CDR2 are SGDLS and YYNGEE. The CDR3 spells CASSVTGNTGELFF. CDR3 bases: TGTGCCAGCAGCGTAACCGGGAACACCGGGGAGCTGTTTTTT.

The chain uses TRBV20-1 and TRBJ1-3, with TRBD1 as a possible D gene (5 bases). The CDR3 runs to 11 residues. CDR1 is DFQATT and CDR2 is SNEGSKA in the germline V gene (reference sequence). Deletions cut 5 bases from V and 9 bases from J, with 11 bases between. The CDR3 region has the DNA TGCAGTGCTCCCCTGGGGGGCACCATATATTTT. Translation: CSAPLGGTIYF.

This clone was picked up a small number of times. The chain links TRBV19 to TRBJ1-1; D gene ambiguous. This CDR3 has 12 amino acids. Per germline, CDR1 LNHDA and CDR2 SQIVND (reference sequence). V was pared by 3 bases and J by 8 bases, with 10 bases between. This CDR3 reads CASSMVWREAFF. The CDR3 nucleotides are TGTGCCAGTAGTATGGTATGGAGGGAAGCTTTCTTT.

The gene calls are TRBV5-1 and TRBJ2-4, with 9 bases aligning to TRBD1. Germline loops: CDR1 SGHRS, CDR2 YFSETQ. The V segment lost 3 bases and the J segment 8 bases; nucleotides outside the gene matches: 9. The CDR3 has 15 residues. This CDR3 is CASSSRGQGNDIQYF. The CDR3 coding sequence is TGCGCCAGCAGCTCGCGGGGACAGGGTAATGACATTCAGTACTTC.

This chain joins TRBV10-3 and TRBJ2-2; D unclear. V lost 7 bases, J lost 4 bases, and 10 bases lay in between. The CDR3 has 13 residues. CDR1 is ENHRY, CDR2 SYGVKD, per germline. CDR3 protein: CAIKRSATGELFF. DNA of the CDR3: TGTGCCATCAAAAGGAGCGCCACCGGGGAGCTGTTTTTT.

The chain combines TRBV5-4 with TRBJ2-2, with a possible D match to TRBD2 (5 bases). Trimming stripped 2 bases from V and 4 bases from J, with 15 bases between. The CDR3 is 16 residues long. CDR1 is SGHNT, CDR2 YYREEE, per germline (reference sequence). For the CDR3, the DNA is TGTGCCAGCAGCTTAGCGGAGAGGTTTAGCACCGGGGAGCTGTTTTTT. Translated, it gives CASSLAERFSTGELFF.

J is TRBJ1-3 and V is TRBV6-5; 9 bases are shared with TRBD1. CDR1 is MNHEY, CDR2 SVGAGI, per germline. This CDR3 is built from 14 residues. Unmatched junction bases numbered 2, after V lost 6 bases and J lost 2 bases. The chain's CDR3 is CASRDRGTGNTIYF. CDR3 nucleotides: TGTGCCAGCAGGGACAGGGGTACTGGAAACACCATATATTTT.

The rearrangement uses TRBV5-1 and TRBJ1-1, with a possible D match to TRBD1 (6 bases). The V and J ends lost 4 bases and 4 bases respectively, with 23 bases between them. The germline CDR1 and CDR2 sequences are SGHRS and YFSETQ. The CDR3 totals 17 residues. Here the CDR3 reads CASSPKRDTSGGTEAFF. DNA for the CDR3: TGCGCCAGCAGCCCGAAACGGGACACCTCGGGGGGCACTGAAGCTTTCTTT.

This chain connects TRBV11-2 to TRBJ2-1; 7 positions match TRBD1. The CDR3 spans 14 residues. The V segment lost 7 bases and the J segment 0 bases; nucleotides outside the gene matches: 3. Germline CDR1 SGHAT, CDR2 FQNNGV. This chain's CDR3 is CASKPGGSYNEQFF. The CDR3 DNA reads TGTGCCAGCAAACCAGGGGGCTCCTACAATGAGCAGTTCTTC.

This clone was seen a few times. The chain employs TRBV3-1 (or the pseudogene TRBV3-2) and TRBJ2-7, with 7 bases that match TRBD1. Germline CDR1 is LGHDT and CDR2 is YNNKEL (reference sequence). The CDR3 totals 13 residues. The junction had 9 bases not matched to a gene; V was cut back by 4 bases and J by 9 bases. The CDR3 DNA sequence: TGTGCCAGCAGCCCAAACCTACAGGGGACGCAGTACTTC. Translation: CASSPNLQGTQYF.

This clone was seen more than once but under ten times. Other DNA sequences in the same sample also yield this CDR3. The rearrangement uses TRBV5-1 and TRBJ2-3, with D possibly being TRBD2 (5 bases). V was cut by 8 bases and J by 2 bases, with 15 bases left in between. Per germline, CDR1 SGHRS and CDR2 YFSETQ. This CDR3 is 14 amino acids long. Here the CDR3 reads CASTSRGDTDTQYF. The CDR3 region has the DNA TGCGCCAGTACGAGCCGGGGAGACACAGATACGCAGTATTTT.